Below, 5 T cell receptor beta chains from the same sample are listed, as sequenced in a study of T cells in Graves' hyperthyroidism and ophthalmopathy. Researchers amplified the TCR beta CDR3 regions from RNA transcripts. The primer set for the first-round RT-PCR of the TCR CDR3 was HTBI. TCRdb reanalysed the multiplex PCR reads using MiXCR and keeps one entry per CDR3 protein. The sample has hundreds of thousands of distinct CDR3 sequences, just under 20% seen once. The sequenced sample was blood. The receptors here all came from a man in his forties or fifties with Graves' ophthalmopathy.

This clonotype was seen ten or more times. The V call is TRBV7-3, the J call TRBJ2-2; the match to TRBD1 covers 7 bases. V shed 5 bases, J shed 3 bases, and the junction held 3 bases outside the gene matches. Germline assignment: CDR1 SGHTA and CDR2 FQGTGA. The CDR3 is 14 residues long. The CDR3 sequence: CASSPTGYTGELFF. In DNA form, the CDR3 reads TGTGCCAGCAGCCCGACAGGGTACACCGGGGAGCTGTTTTTT.

The rearrangement uses TRBV3-2 and TRBJ2-6; TRBD1 is the table's D call, not checked against the DNA. TRBV3-2 is labeled a pseudogene. CDR3 length: 19 amino acids. The CDR3 loop is CASSHPPRQGGSGANVLTF. The DNA of the CDR3 is TGTGCCAGCAGCCATCCCCCGAGACAGGGAGGGTCTGGGGCCAACGTCCTGACTTTC.

V is TRBV6-1 and J is TRBJ2-5; D remains ambiguous. V gave up 6 bases and J gave up 3 bases, with 11 bases separating them. The CDR3 has 13 amino acids. CDR1 and CDR2 (germline): MNHNS, SASEGT. The CDR3 region has the DNA TGTGCCAGCAGAAGAACAAATAAAGAGACCCAGTACTTC. Its translation is CASRRTNKETQYF.

This clonotype was detected a few times. This chain connects TRBV29-1 to TRBJ1-2; D might be TRBD1 (5 bases). CDR1 SQVTM and CDR2 ANQGSEA come from the germline V gene. The CDR3 is 11 amino acids. V was shortened by 7 bases and J by 3 bases, with 9 bases between the two germline ends. CDR3 protein: CSAIGDYGYTF. The CDR3, as DNA: TGCAGCGCTATAGGGGACTATGGCTACACCTTC.

V usage is TRBV7-2 and J usage is TRBJ2-1, with 8 bases matching TRBD2. Trimming removed 1 base from V and 6 bases from J; junction bases left unmatched: 8. Looked up from germline, CDR1 is SGHTA and CDR2 is FQGNSA. The CDR3 length is 16 residues. Here the CDR3 DNA reads TGTGCCAGCAGCTTAGTTAGGGGACTAGGGGCCAATGAGCAGTTCTTC. Translation gives CASSLVRGLGANEQFF.